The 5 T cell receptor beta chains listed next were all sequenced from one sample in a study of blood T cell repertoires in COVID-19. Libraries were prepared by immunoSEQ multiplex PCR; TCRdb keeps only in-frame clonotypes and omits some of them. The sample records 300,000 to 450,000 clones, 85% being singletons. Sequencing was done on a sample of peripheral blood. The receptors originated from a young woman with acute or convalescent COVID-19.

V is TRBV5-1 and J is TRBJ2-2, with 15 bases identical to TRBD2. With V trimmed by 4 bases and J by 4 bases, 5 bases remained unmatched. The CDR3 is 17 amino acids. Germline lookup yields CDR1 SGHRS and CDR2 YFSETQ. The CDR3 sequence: CASSRTSGRASTGELFF. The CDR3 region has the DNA TGCGCCAGCAGCCGGACTAGCGGGAGGGCTAGCACCGGGGAGCTGTTTTTT. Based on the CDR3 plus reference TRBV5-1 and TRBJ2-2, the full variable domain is KAGVTQTPRYLIKTRGQQVTLSCSPISGHRSVSWYQQTPGQGLQFLFEYFSETQRNKGNFPGRFSGRQFSNSRSEMNVSTLELGDSALYLCASSRTSGRASTGELFFGEGSRLTVL.

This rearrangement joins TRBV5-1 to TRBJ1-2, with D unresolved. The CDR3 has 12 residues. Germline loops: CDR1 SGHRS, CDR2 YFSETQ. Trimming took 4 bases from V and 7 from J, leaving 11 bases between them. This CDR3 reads CASSVEARGYTF. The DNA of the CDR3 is TGCGCCAGCAGCGTAGAGGCACGTGGCTACACCTTC. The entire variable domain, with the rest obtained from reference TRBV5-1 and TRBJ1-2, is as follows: KAGVTQTPRYLIKTRGQQVTLSCSPISGHRSVSWYQQTPGQGLQFLFEYFSETQRNKGNFPGRFSGRQFSNSRSEMNVSTLELGDSALYLCASSVEARGYTFGSGTRLTVV.

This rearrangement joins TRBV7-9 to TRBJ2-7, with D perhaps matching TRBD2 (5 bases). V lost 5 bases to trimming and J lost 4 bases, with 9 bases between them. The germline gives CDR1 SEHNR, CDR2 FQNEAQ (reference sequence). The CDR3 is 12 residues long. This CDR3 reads CASSVGSYEQYF. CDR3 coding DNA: TGTGCCAGCAGCGTTGGGAGTTACGAGCAGTACTTC.

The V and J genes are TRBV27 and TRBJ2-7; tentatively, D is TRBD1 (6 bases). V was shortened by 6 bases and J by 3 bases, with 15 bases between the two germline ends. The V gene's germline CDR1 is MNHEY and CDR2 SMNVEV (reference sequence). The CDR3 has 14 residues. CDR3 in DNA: TGTGCCAGCAGCGAGACAGGTCCATACTACGAGCAGTACTTC. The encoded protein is CASSETGPYYEQYF.

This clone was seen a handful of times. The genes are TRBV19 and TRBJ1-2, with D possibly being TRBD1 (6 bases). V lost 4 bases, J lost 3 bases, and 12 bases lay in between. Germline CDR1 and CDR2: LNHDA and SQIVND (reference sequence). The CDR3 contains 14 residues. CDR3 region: CASSTGDKYYGYTF. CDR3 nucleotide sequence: TGTGCCAGTAGTACAGGGGACAAATACTATGGCTACACCTTC.